The T cell receptor (beta chain) described here comes from a study of beta chain features in type 1 diabetes. Expressed TCRB transcripts were sequenced, since all the RNA that had been isolated was reverse transcribed. Produced via immunoSEQ multiplex PCR; TCRdb's table is partial and in-frame only. Of about 400,000 clones in the sample, roughly 12% were seen once. As to this clone: Its antigen is not known.

Germline V gives CDR1 SEHNR, CDR2 FQNEAQ (reference sequence). The CDR3 is 13 amino acids. V lost 8 bases, J lost 4 bases, and 4 bases stayed unmatched. Regarding the study as a whole: A moderate, significant TCRB CDR3 shortening appeared in type 1 diabetes across four CD4+ subsets.

The sequenced sample was naive CD4+ T cells from blood. The chain employs TRBV7-9 and TRBJ1-1; 10 bases agree with TRBD1. This TCR came from a young woman with type 1 diabetes. The CDR3 DNA follows: TGTGCCAGCGACTGGGACAGGGGCACTGAAGCTTTCTTT. It encodes CASDWDRGTEAFF.